This TCR beta chain was identified during a study of cytomegalovirus exposure and HLA in healthy donors. Trimming stripped 4 bases from V and 3 bases from J, with 16 bases between. The CDR3 runs 15 residues. Germline V gene data show CDR1 as SGHRS and CDR2 as YFSETQ. PCR amplification relied on 60 Vbeta primers (plus 13 Jbeta primers). This table comes from immunoSEQ multiplex PCR, and its TCRdb copy is limited to in-frame clones, with some not included. The sample comprises about 98,000 clones, about four fifths of which are singletons, and 6.5% to 8.5% rests with the top ten. This chain links TRBV5-1 with TRBJ2-5; weak D call: TRBD1 (6 bases). The TCR comes from a human donor in good health. Specimen: PBMCs. The CDR3 DNA sequence: TGCGCCAGCAGCACCCCAGGACAGTTTGAAGAGACCCAGTACTTC. Residues: CASSTPGQFEETQYF. The complete variable domain, with remaining parts taken from reference TRBV5-1 and TRBJ2-5, reads KAGVTQTPRYLIKTRGQQVTLSCSPISGHRSVSWYQQTPGQGLQFLFEYFSETQRNKGNFPGRFSGRQFSNSRSEMNVSTLELGDSALYLCASSTPGQFEETQYFGPGTRLLVL.